The 11 T cell receptor beta chains in this list originate from one sample, sequenced in a study of blood T cell repertoires in COVID-19. Some clones are missing from TCRdb's copy, which holds only in-frame ones; the method was immunoSEQ multiplex PCR. The data show 250,000 or so clones, with just under 90% seen just once and 4.1% held by the top ten. The source material was PBMCs or T cells enriched from blood (not recorded which). The receptors originated from a woman aged 25 to 39 with acute COVID-19.

This clone was observed once. The chain has TRBV24-1 and TRBJ2-3, with TRBD1 matching 10 bases. Germline CDR1 and CDR2: KGHDR and SFDVKD. V dropped 5 bases and J dropped 2; count of bases not matched to a gene: 18. There are 20 residues in the CDR3. The DNA for the CDR3 is TGTGCCACCAGTGGGACGGACAGGGGGGTCGGTAGCGGATACACAGATACGCAGTATTTT. This codes for CATSGTDRGVGSGYTDTQYF.

The chain recombines TRBV29-1 with TRBJ2-1, with 7 bases that match TRBD2. V lost 6 bases and J lost 5; bases outside the gene matches: 10. From germline, CDR1 is SQVTM and CDR2 ANQGSEA. CDR3 length: 14 residues. CDR3 sequence (DNA): TGCAGCGTAGCCAGGAGGCTAGCGGACAATGAGCAGTTCTTC. It codes for CSVARRLADNEQFF.

The V gene is TRBV10-2, the J gene TRBJ1-5; TRBD1 might be the D (5 bases). Germline V gene sequence: CDR1 WSHSY, CDR2 SAAADI. This CDR3 is 16 amino acids long. V dropped 7 bases and J dropped 0 bases, with 16 bases sitting between them. CDR3 region: CASNPRGGISNQPQHF. The CDR3 DNA follows: TGCGCCAGCAATCCCCGGGGGGGGATTAGCAATCAGCCCCAGCATTTT.

J is TRBJ2-2 and V is TRBV28; TRBD1 matches at 7 bases. CDR1 is MDHEN, CDR2 SYDVKM, per germline. V shed 5 bases and J 4 bases; nucleotides not matched to a gene: 4. CDR3 size: 14 residues. The CDR3 is CASSPTGITGELFF. The CDR3 DNA follows: TGTGCCAGCAGTCCGACAGGGATCACCGGGGAGCTGTTTTTT.

CDR3 bases: TGCGCCAGCAGCGGCGGCCAGGGAAGCACTGAAGCTTTCTTT. As protein: CASSGGQGSTEAFF. The chain uses TRBV5-1 and TRBJ1-1; D may be TRBD1 (5 bases). Deletions cut 4 bases from V and 4 bases from J, with 14 bases between. Germline V gives CDR1 SGHRS, CDR2 YFSETQ. This CDR3 is built from 14 residues.

The rearrangement joins TRBV5-1 to TRBJ1-2, with D possibly matching TRBD1 (6 bases). Germline loops: CDR1 SGHRS, CDR2 YFSETQ. CDR3 length equals 13 residues. The ends were cut back, 1 base at V and 5 bases at J, with 9 bases in the middle. Here the CDR3 DNA reads TGCGCCAGCAGCTTGAGTCAGGGGTATGGCTACACCTTC. It specifies CASSLSQGYGYTF.

This clone has only one observation. The V and J genes are TRBV18 and TRBJ2-3; 11 bases agree with TRBD2. Germline V gene lookup returns CDR1 KGHSH and CDR2 LQKENI. This CDR3 comprises 18 residues. V lost 9 bases to trimming and J lost 4 bases; unmatched junction nucleotides: 18. For the CDR3, the DNA is TGTGCCAGTTCAAACCCACAGACTAGCGGGAACCTTCCAGATACGCAGTATTTT. Encoded protein: CASSNPQTSGNLPDTQYF.

CDR3 amino acids: CTRSGSSYEQYF. CDR3 nucleotides: TGCACCAGGAGCGGGAGTTCGTACGAGCAGTACTTC. The rearrangement links TRBV1 to TRBJ2-7; the D call of TRBD2 is as the table states it, not checked on the DNA. TRBV1 is noted as a pseudogene. The CDR3 contains 12 residues.

This sequence joins TRBV5-4 and TRBJ2-1; a weak D match, TRBD1 (6 bases). Trimming removed 0 bases at V and 3 bases at J, with 13 bases between. There are 16 residues in the CDR3. Germline V gene lookup returns CDR1 SGHNT and CDR2 YYREEE (reference sequence). CDR3 DNA sequence: TGTGCCAGCAGCTTGGGACAGGTCGCTAGCTACAATGAGCAGTTCTTC. Amino acids: CASSLGQVASYNEQFF.

This chain links TRBV19 with TRBJ2-7; 7 bases agree with TRBD1. Germline CDR1 LNHDA, CDR2 SQIVND (reference sequence). Trimming took 1 base from V and 2 from J; bases not matched to a gene: 5. This CDR3 comprises 15 residues. This chain's CDR3 is CASSIGGTEAYEQYF. Written as DNA, the CDR3 is TGTGCCAGTAGTATAGGAGGGACAGAAGCCTACGAGCAGTACTTC. Complete variable domain (other parts from reference TRBV19 and TRBJ2-7): DGGITQSPKYLFRKEGQNVTLSCEQNLNHDAMYWYRQDPGQGLRLIYYSQIVNDFQKGDIAEGYSVSREKKESFPLTVTSAQKNPTAFYLCASSIGGTEAYEQYFGPGTRLTVT.

The chain has TRBV9 and TRBJ2-7, with 7 bases that match TRBD2. Germline loops: CDR1 SGDLS, CDR2 YYNGEE. Trimming cost V 4 bases and J 0 bases; bases outside gene matches: 7. This CDR3 comprises 15 residues. The CDR3 DNA follows: TGTGCCAGCAGCCCTCTAGCGGACTTCTCCTACGAGCAGTACTTC. It encodes CASSPLADFSYEQYF.